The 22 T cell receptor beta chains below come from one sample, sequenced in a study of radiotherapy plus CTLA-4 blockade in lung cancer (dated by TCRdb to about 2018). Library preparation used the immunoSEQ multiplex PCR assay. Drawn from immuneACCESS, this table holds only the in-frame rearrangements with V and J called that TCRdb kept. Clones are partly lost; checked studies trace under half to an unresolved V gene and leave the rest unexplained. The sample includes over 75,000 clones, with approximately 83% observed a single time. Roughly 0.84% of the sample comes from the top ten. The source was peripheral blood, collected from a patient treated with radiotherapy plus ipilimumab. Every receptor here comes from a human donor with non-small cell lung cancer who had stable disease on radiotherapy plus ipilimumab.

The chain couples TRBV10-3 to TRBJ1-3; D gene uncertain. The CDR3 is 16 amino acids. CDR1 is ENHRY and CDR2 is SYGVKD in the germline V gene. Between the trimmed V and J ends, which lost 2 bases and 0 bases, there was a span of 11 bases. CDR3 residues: CAISERAEISGNTIYF. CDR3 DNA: TGTGCCATCAGTGAGAGGGCCGAAATCTCTGGAAACACCATATATTTT.

The CDR3 DNA is TGTGCCAGCATCGGACAGGCAAACACTGAAGCTTTCTTT. Translating gives CASIGQANTEAFF. This chain links TRBV28 with TRBJ1-1, with 7 bases fitting TRBD1. The CDR3 runs 13 residues. Unmatched junction bases numbered 4, after V lost 7 bases and J lost 2 bases. Per the germline V gene, CDR1 is MDHEN and CDR2 is SYDVKM.

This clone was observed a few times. The DNA for the CDR3 is TGCGCCAGCAGCTCCCGGGGGAGCGACACTGAAGCTTTCTTT. Encoded protein: CASSSRGSDTEAFF. The chain is built from TRBV5-1 and TRBJ1-1; D is possibly TRBD1 (5 bases). The CDR3 covers 14 residues. V was shortened by 3 bases and J by 3 bases, with 12 bases between the two germline ends. CDR1 is SGHRS, CDR2 YFSETQ, per germline.

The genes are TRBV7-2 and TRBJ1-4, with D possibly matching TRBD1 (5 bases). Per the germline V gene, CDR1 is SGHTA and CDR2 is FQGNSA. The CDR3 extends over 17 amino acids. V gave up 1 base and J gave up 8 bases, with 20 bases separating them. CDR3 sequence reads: CASSLGPGGSIGEKLFF. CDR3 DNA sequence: TGTGCCAGCAGCTTAGGGCCTGGGGGATCCATAGGGGAAAAACTGTTTTTT.

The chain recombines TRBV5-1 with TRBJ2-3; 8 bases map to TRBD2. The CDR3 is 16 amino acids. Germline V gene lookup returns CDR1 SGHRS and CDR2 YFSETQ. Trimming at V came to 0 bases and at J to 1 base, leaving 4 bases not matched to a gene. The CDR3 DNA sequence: TGCGCCAGCAGCTTGGGGAGCGGGAGTGGCACAGATACGCAGTATTTT. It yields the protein CASSLGSGSGTDTQYF.

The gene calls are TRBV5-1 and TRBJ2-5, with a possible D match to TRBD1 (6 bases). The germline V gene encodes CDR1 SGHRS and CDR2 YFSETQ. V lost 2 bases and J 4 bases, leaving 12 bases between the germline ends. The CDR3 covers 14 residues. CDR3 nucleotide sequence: TGCGCCAGCAGCTTATTTCAGGGGTTAGAGACCCAGTACTTC. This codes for CASSLFQGLETQYF. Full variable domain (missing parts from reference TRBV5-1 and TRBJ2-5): KAGVTQTPRYLIKTRGQQVTLSCSPISGHRSVSWYQQTPGQGLQFLFEYFSETQRNKGNFPGRFSGRQFSNSRSEMNVSTLELGDSALYLCASSLFQGLETQYFGPGTRLLVL.

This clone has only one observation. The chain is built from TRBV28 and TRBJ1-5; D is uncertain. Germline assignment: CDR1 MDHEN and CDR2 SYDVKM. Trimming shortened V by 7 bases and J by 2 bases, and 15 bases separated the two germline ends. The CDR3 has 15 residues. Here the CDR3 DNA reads TGTGCCAGCATCCGTTACTCCGGGGGCAATCAGCCCCAGCATTTT. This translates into CASIRYSGGNQPQHF.

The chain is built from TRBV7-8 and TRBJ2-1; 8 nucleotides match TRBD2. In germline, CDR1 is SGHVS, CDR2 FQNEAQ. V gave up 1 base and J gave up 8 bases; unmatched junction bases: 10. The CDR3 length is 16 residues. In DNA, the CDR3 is TGTGCCAGCAGCTTAGGCCCCAGCGGGAGTCCCCATGAGCAGTTCTTC. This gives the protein CASSLGPSGSPHEQFF.

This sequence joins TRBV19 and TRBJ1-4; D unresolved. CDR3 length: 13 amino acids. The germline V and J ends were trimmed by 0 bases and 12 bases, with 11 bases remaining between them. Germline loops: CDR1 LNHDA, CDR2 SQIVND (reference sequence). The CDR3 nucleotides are TGTGCCAGTAGTATAGATCTGGTCCGGGAACTGTTTTTT. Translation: CASSIDLVRELFF. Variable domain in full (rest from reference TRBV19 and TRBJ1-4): DGGITQSPKYLFRKEGQNVTLSCEQNLNHDAMYWYRQDPGQGLRLIYYSQIVNDFQKGDIAEGYSVSREKKESFPLTVTSAQKNPTAFYLCASSIDLVRELFFGSGTQLSVL.

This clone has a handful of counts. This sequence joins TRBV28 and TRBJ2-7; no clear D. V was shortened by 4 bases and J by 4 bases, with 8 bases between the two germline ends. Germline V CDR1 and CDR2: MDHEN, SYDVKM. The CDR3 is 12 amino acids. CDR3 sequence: CASSSTPYEQYF. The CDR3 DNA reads TGTGCCAGCAGTTCTACGCCATACGAGCAGTACTTC.

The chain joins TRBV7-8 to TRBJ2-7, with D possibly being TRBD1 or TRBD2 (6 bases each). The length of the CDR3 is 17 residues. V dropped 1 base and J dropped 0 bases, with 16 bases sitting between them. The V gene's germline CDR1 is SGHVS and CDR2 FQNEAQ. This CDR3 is CASSLVRGDLSSYEQYF. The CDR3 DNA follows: TGTGCCAGCAGCTTAGTAAGGGGGGACCTTAGCTCCTACGAGCAGTACTTC. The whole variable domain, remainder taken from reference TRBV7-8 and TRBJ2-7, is GAGVSQSPRYKVAKRGQDVALRCDPISGHVSLFWYQQALGQGPEFLTYFQNEAQLDKSGLPSDRFFAERPEGSVSTLKIQRTQQEDSAVYLCASSLVRGDLSSYEQYFGPGTRLTVT.

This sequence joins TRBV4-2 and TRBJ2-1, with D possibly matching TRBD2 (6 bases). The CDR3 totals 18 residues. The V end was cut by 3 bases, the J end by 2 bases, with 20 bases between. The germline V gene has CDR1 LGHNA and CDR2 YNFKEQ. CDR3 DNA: TGTGCCAGCAGCCAGGGCGTAGCGGTGGGGGGACCCTACAATGAGCAGTTCTTC. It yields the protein CASSQGVAVGGPYNEQFF.

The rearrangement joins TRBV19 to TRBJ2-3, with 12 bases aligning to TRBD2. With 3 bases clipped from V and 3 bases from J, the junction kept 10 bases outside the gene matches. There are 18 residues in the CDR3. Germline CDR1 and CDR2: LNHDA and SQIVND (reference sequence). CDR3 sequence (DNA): TGTGCCAGTAGTATGCTCCCGCTAGCGGGAGGGCGGACAGATACGCAGTATTTT. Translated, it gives CASSMLPLAGGRTDTQYF.

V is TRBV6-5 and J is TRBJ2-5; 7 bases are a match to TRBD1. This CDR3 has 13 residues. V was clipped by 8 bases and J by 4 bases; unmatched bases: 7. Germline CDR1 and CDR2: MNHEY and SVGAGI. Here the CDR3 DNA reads TGTGCCAGCCTCCCCGCAGGGGGAGAGACCCAGTACTTC. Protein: CASLPAGGETQYF.

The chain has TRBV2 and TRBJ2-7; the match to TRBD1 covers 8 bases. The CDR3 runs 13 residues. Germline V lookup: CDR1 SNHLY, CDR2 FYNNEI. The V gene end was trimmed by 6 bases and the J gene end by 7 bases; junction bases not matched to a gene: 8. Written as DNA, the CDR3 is TGTGCCAGCAGGGACCGGACAGGGAGGGAGCAGTACTTC. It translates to CASRDRTGREQYF.

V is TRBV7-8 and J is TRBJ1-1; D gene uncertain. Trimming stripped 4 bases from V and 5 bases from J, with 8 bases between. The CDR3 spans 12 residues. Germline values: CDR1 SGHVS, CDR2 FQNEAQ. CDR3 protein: CASSSGWTEAFF. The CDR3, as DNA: TGTGCCAGCAGCTCCGGGTGGACTGAAGCTTTCTTT.

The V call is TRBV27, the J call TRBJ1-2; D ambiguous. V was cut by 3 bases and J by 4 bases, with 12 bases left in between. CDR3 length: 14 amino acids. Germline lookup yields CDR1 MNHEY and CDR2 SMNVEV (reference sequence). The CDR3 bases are TGTGCCAGCAGTTTGAGGGCGGCCCTCTATGGCTACACCTTC. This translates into CASSLRAALYGYTF.

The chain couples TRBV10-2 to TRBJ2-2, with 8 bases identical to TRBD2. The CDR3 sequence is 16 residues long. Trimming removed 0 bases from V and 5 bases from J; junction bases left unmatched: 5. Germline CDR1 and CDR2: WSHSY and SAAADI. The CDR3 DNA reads TGCGCCAGCAGTGAGTCACCCAGCGGGAGTACCGGGGAGCTGTTTTTT. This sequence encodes CASSESPSGSTGELFF.

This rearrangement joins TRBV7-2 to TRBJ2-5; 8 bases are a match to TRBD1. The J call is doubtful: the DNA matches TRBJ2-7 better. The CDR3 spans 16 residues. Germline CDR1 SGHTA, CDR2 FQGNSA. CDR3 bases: TGTGCCAGCAGCTTACGAAGGACAGGGACCCAAGCCGAGCAGTACTTC. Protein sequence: CASSLRRTGTQAEQYF.

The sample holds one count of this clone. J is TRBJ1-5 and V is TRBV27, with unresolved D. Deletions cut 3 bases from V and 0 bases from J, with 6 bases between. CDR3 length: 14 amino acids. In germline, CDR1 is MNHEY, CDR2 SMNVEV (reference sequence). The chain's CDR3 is CASSFQNSNQPQHF. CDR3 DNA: TGTGCCAGCAGTTTTCAGAATAGCAATCAGCCCCAGCATTTT.

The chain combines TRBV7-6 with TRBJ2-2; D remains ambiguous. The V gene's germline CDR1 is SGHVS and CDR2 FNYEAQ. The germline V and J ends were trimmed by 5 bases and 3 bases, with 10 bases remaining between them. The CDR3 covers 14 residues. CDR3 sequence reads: CASSQKLYTGELFF. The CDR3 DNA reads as TGTGCCAGCAGCCAAAAACTGTACACCGGGGAGCTGTTTTTT.

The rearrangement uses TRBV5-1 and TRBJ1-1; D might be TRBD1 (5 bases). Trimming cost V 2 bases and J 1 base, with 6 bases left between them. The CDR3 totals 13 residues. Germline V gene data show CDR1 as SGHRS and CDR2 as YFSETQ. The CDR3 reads CASSLQENTEAFF. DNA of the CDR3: TGCGCCAGCAGCTTACAGGAGAACACTGAAGCTTTCTTT.